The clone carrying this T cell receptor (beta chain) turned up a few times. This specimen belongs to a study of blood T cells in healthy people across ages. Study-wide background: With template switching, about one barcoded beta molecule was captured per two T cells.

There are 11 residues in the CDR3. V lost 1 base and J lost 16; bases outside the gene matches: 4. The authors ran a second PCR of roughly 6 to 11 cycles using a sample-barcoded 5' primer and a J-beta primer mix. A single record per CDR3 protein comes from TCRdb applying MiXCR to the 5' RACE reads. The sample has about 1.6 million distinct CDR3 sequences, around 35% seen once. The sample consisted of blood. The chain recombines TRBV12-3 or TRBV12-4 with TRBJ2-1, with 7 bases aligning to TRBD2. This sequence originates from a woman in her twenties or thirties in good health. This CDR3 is CASSLGPGGFF. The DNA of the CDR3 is TGTGCCAGCAGTTTAGGCCCGGGGGGATTCTTC.